The rows below give T cell receptor beta chains drawn from one sample of a study of T cell repertoires in cytomegalovirus infection. What these receptors recognize is not known. TCRdb called the reads again in MiXCR, with one record for every CDR3 protein. The table records approximately 110,000 distinct CDR3 sequences, 25% to 35% of them present only once. The specimen was CD8+ T cells from cultured PBMCs, collected from culture after CMV antigen stimulation. The origin of the receptors is a human donor in good health (CMV status not recorded). Some clones in this sample may be carry-over from other donors' samples. The CDR3 runs from the conserved cysteine through the conserved F or W. The D gene is left open where the match is weak. Not every row has a clone size; where given, it reads once, few, many or a size class.

>NA|TRBJ1-1|few|TRBV29-1
CSVGRVNTEAFF
TGCAGCGTAGGCAGGGTGAACACTGAAGCTTTCTTT
>NA|TRBJ2-7|NA|TRBV27
CASSFRGIVYEQYF
TGTGCCAGCAGTTTCCGGGGTATTGTCTACGAGCAGTACTTC
>NA|TRBJ2-5|NA|TRBV7-9
CASSPTTVGETQYF
TGTGCCAGCAGCCCCACGACAGTGGGAGAGACCCAGTACTTC
>NA|TRBJ2-7|many|TRBV27
CASSFGQNAEQYF
TGTGCCAGCAGTTTTGGACAGAACGCCGAGCAGTACTTC
>NA|TRBJ2-5|once|TRBV20-1
CSAPGGAQETQYF
TGCAGTGCCCCTGGGGGGGCGCAAGAGACCCAGTACTTC
>NA|TRBJ2-7|NA|TRBV29-1
CSVEGPSAYEQYF
TGCAGCGTTGAGGGACCTAGCGCCTACGAGCAGTACTTC
>NA|TRBJ1-6|NA|TRBV7-6
CASSERATESSPLHF
TGTGCCAGCAGCGAACGGGCCACGGAGAGTTCACCCCTCCACTTT
>NA|TRBJ2-1|NA|TRBV27
CASSSSSGGPSGEQFF
TGTGCCAGCAGCTCCTCCTCCGGGGGGCCCTCCGGGGAGCAGTTCTTC
>TRBD1|TRBJ2-2|few|TRBV7-9
CASTPTGLYGELFF
TGTGCCAGCACCCCGACAGGGCTTTACGGGGAGCTGTTTTTT
>NA|TRBJ2-5|many|TRBV20-1
CSASSRTQETQYF
TGCAGTGCAAGCTCGCGGACCCAAGAGACCCAGTACTTC
>NA|TRBJ2-6|NA|TRBV6-5
CASSYGIGISGANVLTF
TGTGCCAGCAGTTACGGTATCGGAATCTCTGGGGCCAACGTCCTGACTTTC
>NA|TRBJ2-7|few|TRBV4-1
CASSQDQVNSYEQYF
TGCGCCAGCAGCCAAGATCAAGTTAACAGCTACGAGCAGTACTTC
>NA|TRBJ1-6|few|TRBV27
CASSLMQGGSPLHF
TGTGCCAGCAGTTTAATGCAGGGAGGATCACCCCTCCACTTT
>NA|TRBJ1-1|NA|TRBV6-8
CASSLRLTSIGNTEAFF
TGTGCCAGCAGTCTCAGACTCACCTCTATCGGGAACACTGAAGCTTTCTTT
>NA|TRBJ2-2|NA|TRBV27
CASSYGDYTGELFF
TGTGCCAGCAGTTATGGGGACTACACCGGGGAGCTGTTTTTT
>NA|TRBJ2-7|NA|TRBV7-8
CASSPPGRRDSYEQYF
TGTGCCAGCAGCCCTCCTGGCCGCAGGGACTCCTACGAGCAGTACTTC
>NA|TRBJ2-1|many|TRBV12-3/TRBV12-4
CASSLAGRVGEQFF
TGTGCCAGCAGTTTAGCCGGCAGGGTGGGTGAGCAGTTCTTC
>NA|TRBJ2-7|NA|TRBV6-2/TRBV6-3
CASSYPRTGEQYF
TGTGCCAGCAGTTACCCCAGGACGGGAGAGCAGTACTTC
>TRBD1|TRBJ1-1|NA|TRBV4-1
CASSQGQGDEVPAFF
TGCGCCAGCAGCCAGGGACAGGGTGACGAGGTTCCAGCTTTCTTT
>NA|TRBJ2-3|NA|TRBV20-1
CSAIRDAGDTQYF
TGCAGTGCTATAAGAGATGCTGGAGATACGCAGTATTTT
>NA|TRBJ2-7|NA|TRBV14
CASSQGLTRGAPQYF
TGTGCCAGCAGCCAAGGTCTTACACGGGGCGCTCCTCAGTACTTC
>NA|TRBJ2-7|NA|TRBV7-4
CASSGMSYEQYF
TGTGCCAGCAGCGGCATGAGCTACGAGCAGTACTTC
>NA|TRBJ1-6|NA|TRBV4-3
CASSQVGDYNSPLHF
TGCGCCAGCAGCCAAGTGGGGGACTATAATTCACCCCTCCACTTT
>NA|TRBJ2-7|NA|TRBV27
CASSAGASYEQYF
TGTGCCAGCAGTGCAGGCGCCTCCTACGAGCAGTACTTC
>NA|TRBJ1-1|NA|TRBV27
CASNTLPVGPAGEAFF
TGTGCCAGCAACACCCTGCCCGTCGGGCCCGCCGGGGAAGCTTTCTTT
>NA|TRBJ1-4|NA|TRBV4-1
CASSKVPGDVATNEKLFF
TGCGCCAGCAGCAAAGTCCCAGGGGACGTTGCAACTAATGAAAAACTGTTTTTT
>NA|TRBJ1-1|NA|TRBV19
CASSYTGIEAFF
TGTGCCAGTAGCTACACAGGTATTGAAGCTTTCTTT
>TRBD1|TRBJ2-7|NA|TRBV7-6
CASSPRDRGPSYEQYF
TGTGCCAGCAGCCCACGGGACAGGGGGCCCTCCTACGAGCAGTACTTC
>NA|TRBJ1-1|once|TRBV6-5
CASSYPGRNTEAFF
TGTGCCAGCAGTTACCCTGGAAGGAACACTGAAGCTTTCTTT
>TRBD1|TRBJ1-4|NA|TRBV12-3/TRBV12-4
CASSTHRGPNEKLFF
TGTGCCAGCAGTACTCACAGGGGCCCTAATGAAAAACTGTTTTTT
>NA|TRBJ1-1|NA|TRBV11-2
CASSWEGGGLSTEAFF
TGTGCCAGCAGCTGGGAGGGCGGGGGGCTTTCCACTGAAGCTTTCTTT
>TRBD1|TRBJ1-1|few|TRBV20-1
CSATGDSLNTEAFF
TGCAGTGCTACTGGGGACAGTTTGAACACTGAAGCTTTCTTT
>TRBD1|TRBJ2-2|many|TRBV7-2
CASSHPDRGTGELFF
TGTGCCAGCAGCCATCCTGACAGGGGCACCGGGGAGCTGTTTTTT
>TRBD2|TRBJ2-5|many|TRBV19
CAAGGWGETQYF
TGTGCCGCGGGGGGCTGGGGAGAGACCCAGTACTTC
>NA|TRBJ2-2|NA|TRBV19
CASHITGELFF
TGTGCCAGTCATATAACCGGGGAGCTGTTTTTT
>NA|TRBJ2-7|few|TRBV7-9
CASSLTESYEQYF
TGTGCCAGCAGCTTGACGGAGTCCTACGAGCAGTACTTC
>TRBD2|TRBJ2-3|few|TRBV7-9
CASSFYGTSGGGGTDTQYF
TGTGCCAGCAGCTTTTATGGGACTAGCGGGGGGGGGGGCACAGATACGCAGTATTTT
>NA|TRBJ1-2|NA|TRBV10-3
CAISPTTSRNGYTF
TGTGCCATCAGCCCCACTACCTCCCGGAATGGCTACACCTTC
>TRBD2|TRBJ2-1|NA|TRBV6-5
CASSYIAGEDNEQFF
TGTGCCAGCAGTTACATAGCGGGGGAGGACAATGAGCAGTTCTTC
>NA|TRBJ1-6|NA|TRBV2
CARGQLDNSPLHF
TGTGCCAGAGGACAGTTAGATAATTCACCCCTCCACTTT
>NA|TRBJ2-1|many|TRBV3-1
CASSQAVTEQFF
TGTGCCAGCAGCCAAGCCGTGACTGAGCAGTTCTTC